This TCR beta chain stems from a study of T cell repertoires in cytomegalovirus infection. About the research overall: The authors relied on CMV epitopes, both recently identified HLA-C-restricted and well-studied HLA-B-restricted. Both CMV infection and a matching HLA type were indicated by public TCR beta signatures. Study-wide findings and caveats: HLA-C-restricted TCR beta clonotypes specific for CMV led the ex vivo response. The cumulative frequency of public TCR beta families distinguished individuals who carried CMV together with the relevant HLA.

The sample holds many counts of this clonotype. Its target is not known. Trimming took 3 bases from V and 5 from J, leaving 11 bases between them. CDR3 length: 14 residues. MiXCR, run by TCRdb on the reads, gives a single entry per CDR3 protein. The profile shows about 830,000 distinct CDR3 sequences, roughly 33% of them singletons. V is TRBV12-3 or TRBV12-4 and J is TRBJ1-3, with D perhaps matching TRBD1 (6 bases). The sequence was collected from a human donor in good health (CMV status not recorded). Some clones in this sample may be carry-over from other donors' samples. The sequences come from cultured CD8+ T cells from PBMCs, collected from culture after CMV antigen stimulation. The CDR3 loop reads CASSFAQGRNTIYF. The CDR3 coding sequence is TGTGCCAGCAGTTTTGCTCAGGGGAGAAACACCATATATTTT.